This T cell receptor beta chain was obtained from a study of cytomegalovirus exposure and HLA in healthy donors. Study-level results: Rarity held for most TCR sequences, but there were some public TCRs that occurred in many donors. Prior analysis indicated that the majority of TCR beta V segments exhibited productivity approximately 87% or approximately 30% of the time. Researchers counted 164 TCR beta chains as cytomegalovirus-associated.

Regarding this clone: Its antigen is unidentified.

It was with 60 Vbeta and 13 Jbeta primers that the PCR ran. Clones were sequenced by immunoSEQ multiplex PCR, and TCRdb holds only the in-frame ones, with some missing. The profile shows more than 85,000 clones, approximately 68% of them singletons. Germline CDR1 reads SGDLS; CDR2 reads YYNGEE. This CDR3 region has 14 residues. The V and J ends lost 4 bases and 6 bases, in that order; junction bases with no gene match: 6. V usage is TRBV9 and J usage is TRBJ2-7; TRBD2 matches 11 bases. The clonotype was recovered from a woman aged 18-29 years in good health and CMV-seropositive. Source material: PBMCs. In DNA, the CDR3 is TGTGCCAGCAGCTCCACTAGCGGGAGCTCCGAGCAGTACTTC. It specifies CASSSTSGSSEQYF.